This T cell receptor beta chain was identified during a study of preoperative IRX-2 immunotherapy in early breast cancer. Assay used: immunoSEQ multiplex PCR; TCRdb lists only in-frame clones, some missing. The sample yields more than 35,000 clones, around 77% seen once. Treatment indicated: preoperative locoregional IRX-2 cytokine immunotherapy. This phase Ib study tested locoregional IRX-2 cytokine immunotherapy given before surgery. V was shortened by 7 bases and J by 1 base, with 15 bases between the two germline ends. The germline gives CDR1 LNHDA, CDR2 SQIVND (reference sequence). This CDR3 spans 15 amino acids.

The receptor's source is a human donor with breast cancer. The source was tumor tissue, collected after IRX-2 immunotherapy. The chain carries TRBV19 and TRBJ2-3; tentative D call: TRBD2 (5 bases). CDR3 DNA sequence: TGTGCCAGTATCCCCGGGAATACCGGCACAGATACGCAGTATTTT. Encoded protein: CASIPGNTGTDTQYF. The entire variable domain, with the rest obtained from reference TRBV19 and TRBJ2-3, is as follows: DGGITQSPKYLFRKEGQNVTLSCEQNLNHDAMYWYRQDPGQGLRLIYYSQIVNDFQKGDIAEGYSVSREKKESFPLTVTSAQKNPTAFYLCASIPGNTGTDTQYFGPGTRLTVL.